This T cell receptor beta chain was sequenced for a study of beta chain features in type 1 diabetes. Overall study: Cell yields, age and gender were similar between patients and healthy donors. Study-wide points: For TCRB rearrangement, an influence of HLA type remained unresolved here.

Cells sorted by CD45RO/CCR7/CD25/CD127/CD95/CD27 comprised CD4+ naive, central memory, regulatory and stem cell-like memory cells. This CDR3 comprises 16 residues. V lost 0 bases to trimming and J lost 13 bases, with 21 bases between them. Germline CDR1 LGHNA, CDR2 YSLEER. This clone turned up a few times. Its specificity is unknown. Expressed TCRB transcripts were sequenced after all isolated RNA was converted to cDNA. Produced via immunoSEQ multiplex PCR; TCRdb's table is partial and in-frame only. The profile covers fewer than 25,000 clones, with about 72% appearing a single time and approximately 2.3% taken by the ten largest.

The receptor was isolated from a woman aged 40 to 50 in good health. Sequencing was done on a sample of Tregs from blood. The chain combines TRBV4-3 with TRBJ2-2; perhaps TRBD2 as D (6 bases). The CDR3 coding sequence is TGCGCCAGCAGCCAAGAGCCCGGGACTCCTGTGGGTGGGCTGTTTTTT. Its protein is CASSQEPGTPVGGLFF.